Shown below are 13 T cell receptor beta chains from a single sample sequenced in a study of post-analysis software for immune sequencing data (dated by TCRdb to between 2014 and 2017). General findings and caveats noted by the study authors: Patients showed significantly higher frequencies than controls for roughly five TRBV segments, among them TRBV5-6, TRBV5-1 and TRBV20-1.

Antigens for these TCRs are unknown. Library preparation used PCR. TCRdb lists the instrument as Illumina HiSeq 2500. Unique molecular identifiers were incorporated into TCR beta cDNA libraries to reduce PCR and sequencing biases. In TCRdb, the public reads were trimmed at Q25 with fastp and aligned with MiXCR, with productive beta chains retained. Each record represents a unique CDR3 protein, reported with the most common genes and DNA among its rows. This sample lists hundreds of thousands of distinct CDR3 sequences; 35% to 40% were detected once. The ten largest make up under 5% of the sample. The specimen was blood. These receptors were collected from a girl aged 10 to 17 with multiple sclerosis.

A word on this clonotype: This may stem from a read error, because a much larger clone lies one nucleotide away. CDR3 sequence: CASSAGDNTDTQYF. For the CDR3, the DNA is TGTGCCAGCAGCGCGGGTGACAACACAGATACGCAGTATTTT. The chain combines TRBV7-3 with TRBJ2-3; a possible D gene is TRBD2 (5 bases). Trimming took off 5 bases at V and 2 bases at J, with 11 bases between the two ends. The germline CDR1 and CDR2 sequences are SGHTA and FQGTGA. The CDR3 is 14 amino acids.

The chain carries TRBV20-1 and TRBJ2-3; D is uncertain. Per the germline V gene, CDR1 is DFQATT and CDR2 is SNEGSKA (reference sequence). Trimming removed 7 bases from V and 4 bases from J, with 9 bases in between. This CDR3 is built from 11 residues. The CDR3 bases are TGCAGTGGTGGTGACGCAGATACGCAGTATTTT. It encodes CSGGDADTQYF.

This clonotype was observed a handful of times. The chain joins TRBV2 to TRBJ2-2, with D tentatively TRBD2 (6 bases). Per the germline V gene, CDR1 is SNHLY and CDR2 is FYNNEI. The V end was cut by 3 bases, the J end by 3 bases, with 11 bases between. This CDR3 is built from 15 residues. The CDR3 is CASSEPGGHTGELFF. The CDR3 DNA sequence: TGTGCCAGCAGTGAGCCCGGGGGACACACCGGGGAGCTGTTTTTT.

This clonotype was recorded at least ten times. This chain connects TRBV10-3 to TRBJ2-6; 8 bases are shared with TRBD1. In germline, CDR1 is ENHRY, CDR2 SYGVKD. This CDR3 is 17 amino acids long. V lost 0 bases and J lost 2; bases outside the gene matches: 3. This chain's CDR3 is CAISESPTGAGANVLTF. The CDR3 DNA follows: TGTGCCATCAGTGAGTCGCCGACAGGGGCTGGGGCCAACGTCCTGACTTTC.

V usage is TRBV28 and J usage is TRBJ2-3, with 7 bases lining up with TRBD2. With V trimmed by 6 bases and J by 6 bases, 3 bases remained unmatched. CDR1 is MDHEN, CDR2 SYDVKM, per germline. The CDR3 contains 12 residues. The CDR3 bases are TGTGCCAGCAGGACTAGCTTTGATACGCAGTATTTT. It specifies CASRTSFDTQYF.

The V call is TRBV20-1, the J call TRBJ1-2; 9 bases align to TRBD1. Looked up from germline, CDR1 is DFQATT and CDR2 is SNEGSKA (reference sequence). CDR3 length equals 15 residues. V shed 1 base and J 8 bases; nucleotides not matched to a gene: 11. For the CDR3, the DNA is TGCAGTGCTAGAGGGGCCGGACAGGGGTCAGGGGGCTACACCTTC. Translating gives CSARGAGQGSGGYTF.

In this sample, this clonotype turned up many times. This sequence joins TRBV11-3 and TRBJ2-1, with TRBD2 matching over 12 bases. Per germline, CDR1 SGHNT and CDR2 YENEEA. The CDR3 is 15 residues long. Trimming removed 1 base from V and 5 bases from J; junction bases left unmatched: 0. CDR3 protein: CASSLGLAGDNEQFF. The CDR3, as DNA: TGTGCCAGCAGCTTAGGACTAGCGGGAGACAATGAGCAGTTCTTC.

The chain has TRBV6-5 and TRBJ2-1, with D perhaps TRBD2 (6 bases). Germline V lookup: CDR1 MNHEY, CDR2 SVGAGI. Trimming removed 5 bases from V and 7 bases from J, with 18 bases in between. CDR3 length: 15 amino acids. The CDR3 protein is CASSPVGGPVNEQFF. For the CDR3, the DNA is TGTGCCAGCAGTCCTGTAGGAGGGCCAGTGAATGAGCAGTTCTTC.

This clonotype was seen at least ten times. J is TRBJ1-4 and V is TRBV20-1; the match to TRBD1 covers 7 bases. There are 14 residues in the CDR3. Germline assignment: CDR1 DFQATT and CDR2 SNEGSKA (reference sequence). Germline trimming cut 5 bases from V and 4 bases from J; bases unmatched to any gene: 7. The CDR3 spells CSALDRVLNEKLFF. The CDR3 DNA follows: TGCAGTGCTCTAGACAGGGTCCTTAATGAAAAACTGTTTTTT.

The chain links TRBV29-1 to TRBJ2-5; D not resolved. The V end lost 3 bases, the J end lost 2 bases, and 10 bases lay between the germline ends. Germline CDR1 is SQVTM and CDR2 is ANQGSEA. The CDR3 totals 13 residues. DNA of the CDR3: TGCAGCGTTGAGTGGCAGCTTCAAGAGACCCAGTACTTC. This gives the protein CSVEWQLQETQYF.

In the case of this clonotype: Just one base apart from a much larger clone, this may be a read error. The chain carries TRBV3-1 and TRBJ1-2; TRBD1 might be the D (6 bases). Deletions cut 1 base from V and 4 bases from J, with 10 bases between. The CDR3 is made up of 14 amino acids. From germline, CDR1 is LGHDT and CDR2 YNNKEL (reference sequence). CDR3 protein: CASSQVGQRYGYTF. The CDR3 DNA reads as TGTGCCAGCAGCCAAGTCGGACAGCGCTATGGCTACACCTTC.

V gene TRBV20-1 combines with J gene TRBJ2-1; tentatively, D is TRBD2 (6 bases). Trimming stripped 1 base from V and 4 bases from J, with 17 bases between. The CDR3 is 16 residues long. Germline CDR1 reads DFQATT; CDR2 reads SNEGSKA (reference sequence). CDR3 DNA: TGCAGTGCTAGAGCCGAGCGGGCCGTGAGATACAATGAGCAGTTCTTC. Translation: CSARAERAVRYNEQFF.

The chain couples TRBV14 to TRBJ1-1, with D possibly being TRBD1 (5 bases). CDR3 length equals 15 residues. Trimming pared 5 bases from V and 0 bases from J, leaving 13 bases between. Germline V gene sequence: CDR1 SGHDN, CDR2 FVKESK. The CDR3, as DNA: TGTGCCAGCAGCGGACTAAGGGGCATGAACACTGAAGCTTTCTTT. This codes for CASSGLRGMNTEAFF.